This passage covers 2 T cell receptor beta chains from one sample sequenced in a study of blood T cell repertoires in COVID-19. Assay: immunoSEQ multiplex PCR; the TCRdb copy retains only in-frame clones and omits some. The profile shows fewer than 30,000 clones, roughly nine tenths of them singletons. Sequenced material: peripheral blood. The receptors were gathered from a human donor in a cohort sampled during active COVID-19.

V gene TRBV7-8 combines with J gene TRBJ2-7, with TRBD1 identical over 10 bases. Germline trimming cut 5 bases from V and 9 bases from J; bases unmatched to any gene: 10. The CDR3 is 14 residues long. The germline gives CDR1 SGHVS, CDR2 FQNEAQ. The CDR3 nucleotides are TGTGCCAGCAGCCCGTGGGACAGGGGATGGGGGCAGTACTTC. Residues: CASSPWDRGWGQYF.

V is TRBV6-5 and J is TRBJ1-5; weak D call: TRBD1 (5 bases). The CDR3 has 13 amino acids. The germline V gene encodes CDR1 MNHEY and CDR2 SVGAGI. V was shortened by 2 bases and J by 7 bases, with 9 bases between the two germline ends. CDR3 sequence reads: CASSYRGNQPQHF. The CDR3 DNA follows: TGTGCCAGCAGTTACCGGGGGAACCAGCCCCAGCATTTT.